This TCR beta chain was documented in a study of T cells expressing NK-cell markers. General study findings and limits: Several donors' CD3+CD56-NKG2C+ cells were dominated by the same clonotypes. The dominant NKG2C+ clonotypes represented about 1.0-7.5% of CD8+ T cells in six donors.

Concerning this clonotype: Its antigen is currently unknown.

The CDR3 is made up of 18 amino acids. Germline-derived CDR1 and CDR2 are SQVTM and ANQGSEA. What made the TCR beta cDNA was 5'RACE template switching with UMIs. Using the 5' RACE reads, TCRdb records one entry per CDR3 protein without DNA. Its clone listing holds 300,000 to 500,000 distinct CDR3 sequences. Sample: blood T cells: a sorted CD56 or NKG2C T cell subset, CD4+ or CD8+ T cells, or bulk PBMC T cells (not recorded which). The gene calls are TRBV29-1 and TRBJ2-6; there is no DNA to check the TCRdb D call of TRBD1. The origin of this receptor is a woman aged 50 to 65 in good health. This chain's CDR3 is CSVEVATGGYSGANVLTF. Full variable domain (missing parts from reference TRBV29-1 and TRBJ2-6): SAVISQKPSRDICQRGTSLTIQCQVDSQVTMMFWYRQQPGQSLTLIATANQGSEATYESGFVIDKFPISRPNLTFSTLTVSNMSPEDSSIYLCSVEVATGGYSGANVLTFGAGSRLTVL.